This note documents a single T cell receptor (beta chain) sequence. In the original workflow: Quantification of nucleated cells was approximated via reference gene primer amplification. Using immunoSEQ multiplex PCR, the repertoire was profiled, and TCRdb retains in-frame clones only, with some absent. V and J calls and clone size follow that table, whereas D and trimming were derived from the DNA. The data show 250,000 to 300,000 clones, about 81% seen once. Which cohort a participant joined came from the clinical history participants gave. This sample was taken from a study of blood T cell repertoires in COVID-19. Study-wide context: From T cells, B-cell-depleted T cells, or PBMCs came the material, which was cDNA or gDNA.

Germline lookup yields CDR1 SGHVS and CDR2 FNYEAQ. Trimming at V came to 0 bases and at J to 1 base, leaving 10 bases not matched to a gene. The CDR3 is 18 residues long. Sequencing was carried out using PBMCs or T cells enriched from blood (not recorded which). This chain uses TRBV7-6 with TRBJ1-1, with 8 bases lining up with TRBD1. The sequence came from a man aged 30 to 45 with acute COVID-19. The chain's CDR3 is CASSLASGGGLGNTEAFF. DNA for the CDR3: TGTGCCAGCAGCTTAGCTTCAGGGGGCGGCTTAGGGAACACTGAAGCTTTCTTT.